These 26 T cell receptor beta chains were sequenced from one sample in a study of blood T cell repertoires in COVID-19. Clones were read by immunoSEQ multiplex PCR, and TCRdb kept only the in-frame ones, dropping some. The repertoire has approximately 120,000 clones, around 88% of them found once; the top ten carry about 6.3%. Input material: peripheral blood. The receptors shown here come from a man older than 75 with active or convalescent COVID-19.

The rearrangement links TRBV9 to TRBJ1-1, with 9 bases lining up with TRBD1. The germline CDR1 and CDR2 sequences are SGDLS and YYNGEE. This CDR3 has 14 residues. The ends lost 1 base at V and 4 bases at J; junction bases unmatched: 2. CDR3 bases: TGTGCCAGCAGCGTAATGGACAGGGGCACTGAAGCTTTCTTT. Protein product: CASSVMDRGTEAFF.

The chain links TRBV5-1 to TRBJ1-2; D is ambiguous. CDR3 length: 15 residues. Germline V gene data show CDR1 as SGHRS and CDR2 as YFSETQ. V shed 0 bases and J shed 2 bases, with 11 bases lying between them. The CDR3 region has the DNA TGCGCCAGCAGCTTGGGAGATATCGGGAACTATGGCTACACCTTC. This sequence encodes CASSLGDIGNYGYTF.

This clone was counted once. Here the CDR3 DNA reads TGTGCCAGTAGTCCCCGTCCGGGTTCCTACGAGCAGTACTTC. Amino acid sequence: CASSPRPGSYEQYF. The J gene is TRBJ2-7, the V gene TRBV19; D unclear. The CDR3 extends over 14 amino acids. Germline V gene data show CDR1 as LNHDA and CDR2 as SQIVND (reference sequence). V lost 5 bases to trimming and J lost 1 base, with 12 bases between them. The full variable domain, in which reference TRBV19 and TRBJ2-7 provide the parts outside the CDR3, is DGGITQSPKYLFRKEGQNVTLSCEQNLNHDAMYWYRQDPGQGLRLIYYSQIVNDFQKGDIAEGYSVSREKKESFPLTVTSAQKNPTAFYLCASSPRPGSYEQYFGPGTRLTVT.

The chain links TRBV7-2 to TRBJ2-7, with 9 nucleotides matching TRBD1. The V and J ends lost 3 bases and 5 bases, in that order; junction bases with no gene match: 8. Germline loops: CDR1 SGHTA, CDR2 FQGNSA. This CDR3 spans 15 amino acids. The CDR3 DNA is TGTGCCAGCAGCTTGGACGGGACAGGGTTCGACGAGCAGTACTTC. Protein sequence: CASSLDGTGFDEQYF.

This chain connects TRBV6-2 or TRBV6-3 to TRBJ2-2; 11 nucleotides match TRBD2. V lost 6 bases to trimming and J lost 7 bases; unmatched junction nucleotides: 13. The CDR3 is made up of 17 amino acids. CDR1 is MNHEY, CDR2 SVGEGT, per germline. The CDR3 sequence is CASSMTSGAFGNGELFF. The CDR3 coding sequence is TGTGCCAGCAGCATGACTAGCGGGGCCTTCGGGAACGGGGAGCTGTTTTTT.

This chain connects TRBV4-2 to TRBJ1-4, with TRBD1 identical over 7 bases. J gave up 4 bases and V 0 bases, and 5 bases lay outside the gene matches. The germline CDR1 and CDR2 sequences are LGHNA and YNFKEQ. This CDR3 contains 16 residues. The CDR3 sequence is CASSQEWDSYNEKLFF. The CDR3 region has the DNA TGTGCCAGCAGCCAAGAATGGGACAGTTATAATGAAAAACTGTTTTTT.

The chain carries TRBV6-2 or TRBV6-3 and TRBJ1-4; the match to TRBD1 covers 7 bases. V shed 6 bases and J 8 bases; nucleotides not matched to a gene: 9. CDR3 length: 14 amino acids. Germline assignment: CDR1 MNHEY and CDR2 SVGEGT. Here the CDR3 DNA reads TGTGCCAGCAGCCGCGCAGGGGGGCAAGAAAAACTGTTTTTT. It encodes CASSRAGGQEKLFF.

A word on this clone: One end of the junction fails to match germline, which may point to a read error. The chain has TRBV5-4 and TRBJ2-2, with 9 nucleotides matching TRBD1. The CDR3 has 15 residues. Germline V gene lookup returns CDR1 SGHNT and CDR2 YYREEE (reference sequence). The DNA for the CDR3 is TGTGCCAGCAGCTCCGGGACAGGGAACGCCGGGGAGCTGTTTTTT. Translation: CASSSGTGNAGELFF. The full variable domain, completed using reference TRBV5-4 and TRBJ2-2, is ETGVTQSPTHLIKTRGQQVTLRCSSQSGHNTVSWYQQALGQGPQFIFQYYREEENGRGNFPPRFSGLQFPNYSSELNVNALELDDSALYLCASSSGTGNAGELFFGEGSRLTVL.

The V gene is TRBV6-6, the J gene TRBJ2-3, with 7 bases that match TRBD2. The CDR3 has 15 amino acids. The V segment lost 6 bases and the J segment 2 bases; nucleotides outside the gene matches: 8. Per the germline V gene, CDR1 is MNHNY and CDR2 is SVGAGI (reference sequence). The DNA for the CDR3 is TGTGCCAGCAGCTGGGGGGGAGAGCACACAGATACGCAGTATTTT. Translated, it gives CASSWGGEHTDTQYF.

CDR3: CASSSGLGQDTQYF. The CDR3 nucleotides are TGTGCCAGCAGCTCGGGACTAGGCCAAGATACGCAGTATTTT. The V and J genes are TRBV7-3 and TRBJ2-3; 8 bases map to TRBD2. The CDR3 contains 14 residues. CDR1 SGHTA and CDR2 FQGTGA come from the germline V gene. The junction had 5 bases not matched to a gene; V was cut back by 4 bases and J by 5 bases.

The rearrangement links TRBV4-3 to TRBJ2-3; TRBD2 aligns across 8 bases. Germline CDR1 reads LGHNA; CDR2 reads YSLEER. The CDR3 has 15 residues. After removal of 2 bases from V and 4 bases from J, the junction contained 5 bases not matched to a gene. The CDR3 region has the DNA TGCGCCAGCAGCCAAAGGACTAGCCGCGCAGATACGCAGTATTTT. Translating it yields CASSQRTSRADTQYF.

V and J are TRBV2 and TRBJ1-2; 9 bases are a match to TRBD1. This CDR3 has 15 amino acids. V lost 3 bases, J lost 8 bases, and 10 bases stayed unmatched. CDR1 and CDR2 from the germline V gene are SNHLY and FYNNEI. The CDR3 is CASSERQGGLQGYTF. The DNA of the CDR3 is TGTGCCAGCAGTGAGCGACAGGGGGGTTTGCAAGGCTACACCTTC.

CDR3 bases: TGTGCCAGCAGAACCGGGACTAGATGGAACGAGCAGTACTTC. Residues: CASRTGTRWNEQYF. The V and J genes are TRBV27 and TRBJ2-7; TRBD2 matches 8 bases. Germline loops: CDR1 MNHEY, CDR2 SMNVEV (reference sequence). V gave up 6 bases and J gave up 5 bases; unmatched junction bases: 9. This CDR3 contains 14 residues.

J is TRBJ2-1 and V is TRBV6-5; 10 bases map to TRBD2. The CDR3 loop spans 14 amino acids. V was pared by 7 bases and J by 9 bases, with 9 bases of the junction left unmatched. The V gene's germline CDR1 is MNHEY and CDR2 SVGAGI. The CDR3 bases are TGTGCCAGCATTGGGGTAGCGGGGGGCGGTGAGCAGTTCTTC. Amino acids: CASIGVAGGGEQFF.

This chain links TRBV6-1 with TRBJ2-5, with 7 bases lining up with TRBD2. The CDR3 has 16 residues. CDR1 is MNHNS, CDR2 SASEGT, per germline. V was pared by 2 bases and J by 6 bases, with 12 bases of the junction left unmatched. The CDR3 sequence is CASSEMAGVPVKTQYF. CDR3 nucleotides: TGTGCCAGCAGTGAAATGGCGGGGGTCCCCGTTAAGACCCAGTACTTC.

In this sample, this clone turned up once. This same CDR3 is encoded by further DNA sequences in the sample. The V gene is TRBV4-1, the J gene TRBJ2-3, with TRBD2 matching 10 bases. V lost 1 base to trimming and J lost 1 base; unmatched junction nucleotides: 2. In germline, CDR1 is MGHRA, CDR2 YSYEKL. This CDR3 has 16 amino acids. The CDR3 here is CASSQGLAGGTDTQYF. In DNA form, the CDR3 reads TGCGCCAGCAGCCAAGGTCTAGCGGGGGGCACAGATACGCAGTATTTT.

This clone was recorded once. The V gene is TRBV3-1 (or the pseudogene TRBV3-2), the J gene TRBJ2-7; tentative D call: TRBD2 (7 bases). CDR1 and CDR2 from the germline V gene are LGHDT and YNNKEL (reference sequence). V was clipped by 1 base and J by 0 bases, with 10 bases between them. The length of the CDR3 is 15 residues. The CDR3 DNA is TGTGCCAGCAGCCAAGGGGAGGGGGTCTCCTACGAGCAGTACTTC. As protein: CASSQGEGVSYEQYF.

This clone appeared once. V is TRBV5-1 and J is TRBJ2-5; 8 positions agree with TRBD1. Per the germline V gene, CDR1 is SGHRS and CDR2 is YFSETQ. This CDR3 is built from 14 residues. Losses at the gene ends were 4 bases for V and 5 bases for J; bases not matched to a gene: 7. This CDR3 reads CASSDRQGWETQYF. The CDR3 region has the DNA TGCGCCAGCAGCGATCGACAGGGGTGGGAGACCCAGTACTTC.

The V call is TRBV7-8, the J call TRBJ2-1; D is unresolved. There are 16 residues in the CDR3. Germline CDR1 is SGHVS and CDR2 is FQNEAQ. Trimming took 5 bases from V and 1 from J, leaving 15 bases between them. Here the CDR3 reads CASSPTSNPSYNEQFF. CDR3 nucleotide sequence: TGTGCCAGCAGCCCAACTTCTAACCCGTCCTACAATGAGCAGTTCTTC. Variable domain in full (rest from reference TRBV7-8 and TRBJ2-1): GAGVSQSPRYKVAKRGQDVALRCDPISGHVSLFWYQQALGQGPEFLTYFQNEAQLDKSGLPSDRFFAERPEGSVSTLKIQRTQQEDSAVYLCASSPTSNPSYNEQFFGPGTRLTVL.

The chain links TRBV5-1 to TRBJ1-2, with TRBD1 matching over 7 bases. Looked up from germline, CDR1 is SGHRS and CDR2 is YFSETQ. After removal of 2 bases from V and 2 bases from J, the junction contained 6 bases not matched to a gene. This CDR3 is built from 15 residues. The CDR3 protein is CASSLDGQDNYGYTF. CDR3 bases: TGCGCCAGCAGCTTAGATGGACAGGACAACTATGGCTACACCTTC.

The CDR3 is CASSLVGENTEAFF. The CDR3 nucleotides read TGTGCCAGCAGCTTAGTTGGAGAGAACACTGAAGCTTTCTTT. The chain uses TRBV7-2 and TRBJ1-1; no clear D gene. The V end lost 1 base, the J end lost 1 base, and 7 bases lay between the germline ends. Per germline, CDR1 SGHTA and CDR2 FQGNSA. The CDR3 length is 14 residues.

This chain joins TRBV6-5 and TRBJ2-5, with 8 bases aligning to TRBD1. Germline assignment: CDR1 MNHEY and CDR2 SVGAGI. V lost 6 bases, J lost 5 bases, and 11 bases stayed unmatched. The CDR3 totals 15 residues. The CDR3 DNA is TGTGCCAGCAGAACCCGACAGGGGCCGGGGGAGACCCAGTACTTC. Translating gives CASRTRQGPGETQYF.

The rearrangement joins TRBV5-1 to TRBJ1-2; TRBD1 matches at 9 bases. Germline V lookup: CDR1 SGHRS, CDR2 YFSETQ. The V and J ends lost 4 bases and 8 bases, in that order; junction bases with no gene match: 18. This CDR3 contains 17 residues. The CDR3: CASSGAGTGTGSHGYTF. The CDR3 region has the DNA TGCGCCAGCAGCGGAGCCGGGACAGGGACTGGTTCTCACGGCTACACCTTC.

The V gene is TRBV21-1, the J gene TRBJ2-2; the table's D call, TRBD1, has no DNA check behind it. TRBV21-1 is a listed pseudogene. This CDR3 is 16 amino acids long. The CDR3, as DNA: TGTGCCAGCAGCACTACAAAAGGGACAGGCATCGGGGAGCTGTTTTTT. Protein sequence: CASSTTKGTGIGELFF.

V and J are TRBV20-1 and TRBJ1-6, with 8 bases identical to TRBD1. In germline, CDR1 is DFQATT, CDR2 SNEGSKA (reference sequence). V was clipped by 3 bases and J by 6 bases; unmatched bases: 10. There are 16 residues in the CDR3. This chain's CDR3 is CSASGTRGHGNSPLHF. DNA for the CDR3: TGCAGTGCTAGTGGGACCAGGGGGCATGGTAATTCACCCCTCCACTTT.

The chain carries TRBV2 and TRBJ1-6; D not resolved. The CDR3 loop spans 13 amino acids. Germline assignment: CDR1 SNHLY and CDR2 FYNNEI. The germline V and J ends were trimmed by 0 bases and 7 bases, with 4 bases remaining between them. The CDR3 is CASSEAPNSPLHF. The CDR3 nucleotides read TGTGCCAGCAGTGAAGCTCCGAATTCACCCCTCCACTTT.